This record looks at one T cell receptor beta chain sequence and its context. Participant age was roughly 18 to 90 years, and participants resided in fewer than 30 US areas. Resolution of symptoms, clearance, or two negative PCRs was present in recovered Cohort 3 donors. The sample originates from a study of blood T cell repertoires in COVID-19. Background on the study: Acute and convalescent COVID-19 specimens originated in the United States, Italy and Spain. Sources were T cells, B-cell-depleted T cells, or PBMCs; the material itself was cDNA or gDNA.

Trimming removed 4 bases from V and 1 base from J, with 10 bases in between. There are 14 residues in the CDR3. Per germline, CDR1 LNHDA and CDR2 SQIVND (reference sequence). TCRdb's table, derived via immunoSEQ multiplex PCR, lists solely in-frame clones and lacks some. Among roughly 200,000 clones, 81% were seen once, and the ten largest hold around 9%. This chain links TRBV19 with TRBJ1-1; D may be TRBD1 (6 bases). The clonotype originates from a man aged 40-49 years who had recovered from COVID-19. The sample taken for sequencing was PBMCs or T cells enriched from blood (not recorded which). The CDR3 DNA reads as TGTGCCAGTAGTACTCCACAGGGGAACACTGAAGCTTTCTTT. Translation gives CASSTPQGNTEAFF.